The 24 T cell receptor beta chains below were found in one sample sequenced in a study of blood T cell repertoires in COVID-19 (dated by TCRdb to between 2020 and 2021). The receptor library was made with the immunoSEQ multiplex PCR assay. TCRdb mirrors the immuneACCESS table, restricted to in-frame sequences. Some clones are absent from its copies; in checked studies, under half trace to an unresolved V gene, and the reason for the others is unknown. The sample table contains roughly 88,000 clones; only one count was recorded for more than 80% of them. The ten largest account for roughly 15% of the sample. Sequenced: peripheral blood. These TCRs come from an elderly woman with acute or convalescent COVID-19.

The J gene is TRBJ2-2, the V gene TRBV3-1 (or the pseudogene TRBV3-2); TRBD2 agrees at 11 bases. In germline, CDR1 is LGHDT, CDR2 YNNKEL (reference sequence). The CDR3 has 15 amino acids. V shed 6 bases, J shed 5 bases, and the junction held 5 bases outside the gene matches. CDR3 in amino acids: CASSLSGGGTGELFF. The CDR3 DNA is TGTGCCAGCAGTCTTAGCGGGGGGGGAACCGGGGAGCTGTTTTTT.

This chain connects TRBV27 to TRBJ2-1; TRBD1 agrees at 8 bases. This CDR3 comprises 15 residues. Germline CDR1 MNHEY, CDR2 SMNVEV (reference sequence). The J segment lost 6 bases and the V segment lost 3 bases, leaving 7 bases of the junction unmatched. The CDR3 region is CASSFGQGARNEQFF. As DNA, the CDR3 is TGTGCCAGCAGTTTTGGTCAGGGGGCGCGCAATGAGCAGTTCTTC.

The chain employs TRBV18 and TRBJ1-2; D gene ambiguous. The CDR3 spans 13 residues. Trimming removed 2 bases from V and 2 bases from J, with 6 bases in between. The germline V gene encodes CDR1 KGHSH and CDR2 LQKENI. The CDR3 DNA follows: TGTGCCAGCTCACCAGAGGTCAACTATGGCTACACCTTC. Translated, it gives CASSPEVNYGYTF. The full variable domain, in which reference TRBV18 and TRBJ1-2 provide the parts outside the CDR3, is NAGVMQNPRHLVRRRGQEARLRCSPMKGHSHVYWYRQLPEEGLKFMVYLQKENIIDESGMPKERFSAEFPKEGPSILRIQQVVRGDSAAYFCASSPEVNYGYTFGSGTRLTVV.

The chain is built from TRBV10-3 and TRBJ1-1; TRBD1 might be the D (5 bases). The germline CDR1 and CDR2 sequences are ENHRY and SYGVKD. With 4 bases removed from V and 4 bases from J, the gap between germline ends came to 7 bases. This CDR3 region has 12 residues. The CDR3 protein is CAISVGGTEAFF. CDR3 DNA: TGTGCCATCAGTGTGGGGGGCACTGAAGCTTTCTTT.

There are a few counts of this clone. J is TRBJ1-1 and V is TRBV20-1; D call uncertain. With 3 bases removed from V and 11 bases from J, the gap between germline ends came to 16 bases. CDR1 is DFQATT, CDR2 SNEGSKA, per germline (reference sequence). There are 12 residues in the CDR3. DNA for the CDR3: TGCAGTGCTAGTCAGAACTCGGCGGAGGCTTTCTTT. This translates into CSASQNSAEAFF.

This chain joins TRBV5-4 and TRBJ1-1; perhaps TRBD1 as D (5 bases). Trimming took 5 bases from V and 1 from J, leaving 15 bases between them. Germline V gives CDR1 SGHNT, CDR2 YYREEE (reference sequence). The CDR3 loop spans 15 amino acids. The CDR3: CASRLPAGSNTEAFF. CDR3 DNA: TGTGCCAGCAGGCTTCCAGCAGGGTCGAACACTGAAGCTTTCTTT. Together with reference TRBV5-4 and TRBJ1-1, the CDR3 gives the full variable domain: ETGVTQSPTHLIKTRGQQVTLRCSSQSGHNTVSWYQQALGQGPQFIFQYYREEENGRGNFPPRFSGLQFPNYSSELNVNALELDDSALYLCASRLPAGSNTEAFFGQGTRLTVV.

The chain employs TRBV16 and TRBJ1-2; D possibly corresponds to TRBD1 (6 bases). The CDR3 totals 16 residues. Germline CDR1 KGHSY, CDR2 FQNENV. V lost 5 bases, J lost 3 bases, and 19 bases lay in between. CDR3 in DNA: TGTGCCAGCAGCTCCTCTCCGGGACAACTAGACTATGGCTACACCTTC. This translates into CASSSSPGQLDYGYTF. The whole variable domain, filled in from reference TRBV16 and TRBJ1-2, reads GEEVAQTPKHLVRGEGQKAKLYCAPIKGHSYVFWYQQVLKNEFKFLISFQNENVFDETGMPKERFSAKCLPNSPCSLEIQATKLEDSAVYFCASSSSPGQLDYGYTFGSGTRLTVV.

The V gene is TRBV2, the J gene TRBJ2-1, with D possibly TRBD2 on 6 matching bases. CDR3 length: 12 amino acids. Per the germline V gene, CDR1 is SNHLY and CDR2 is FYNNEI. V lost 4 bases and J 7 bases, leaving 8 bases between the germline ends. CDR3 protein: CASSGGGNEQFF. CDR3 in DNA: TGTGCCAGCAGTGGAGGAGGGAATGAGCAGTTCTTC. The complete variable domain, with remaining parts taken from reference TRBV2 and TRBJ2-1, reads EPEVTQTPSHQVTQMGQEVILRCVPISNHLYFYWYRQILGQKVEFLVSFYNNEISEKSEIFDDQFSVERPDGSNFTLKIRSTKLEDSAMYFCASSGGGNEQFFGPGTRLTVL.

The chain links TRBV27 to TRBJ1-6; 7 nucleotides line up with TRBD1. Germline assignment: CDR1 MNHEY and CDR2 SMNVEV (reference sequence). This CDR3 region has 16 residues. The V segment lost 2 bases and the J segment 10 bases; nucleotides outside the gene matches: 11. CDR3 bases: TGTGCCAGCAGTTTAAAACGGGCCCCCAGGGGGTCACCCCTCCACTTT. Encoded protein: CASSLKRAPRGSPLHF.

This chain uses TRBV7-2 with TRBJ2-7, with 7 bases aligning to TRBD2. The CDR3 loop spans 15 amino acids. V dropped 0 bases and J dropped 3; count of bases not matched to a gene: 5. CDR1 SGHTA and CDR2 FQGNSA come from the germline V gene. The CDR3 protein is CASSLAGGFYYEQYF. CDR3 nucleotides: TGTGCCAGCAGCTTAGCGGGGGGGTTCTACTACGAGCAGTACTTC.

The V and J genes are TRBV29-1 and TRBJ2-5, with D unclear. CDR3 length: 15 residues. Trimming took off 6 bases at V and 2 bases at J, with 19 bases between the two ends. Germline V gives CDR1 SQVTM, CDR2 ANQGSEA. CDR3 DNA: TGCAGCGTCCCTTTCCGGGTCTCCCCTCAAGAGACCCAGTACTTC. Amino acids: CSVPFRVSPQETQYF.

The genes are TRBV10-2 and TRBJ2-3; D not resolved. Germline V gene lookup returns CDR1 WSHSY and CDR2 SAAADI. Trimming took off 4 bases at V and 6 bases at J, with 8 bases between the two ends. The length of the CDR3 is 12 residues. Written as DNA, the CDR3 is TGCGCCAGCAGTGCTCCCGAGGATACGCAGTATTTT. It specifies CASSAPEDTQYF.

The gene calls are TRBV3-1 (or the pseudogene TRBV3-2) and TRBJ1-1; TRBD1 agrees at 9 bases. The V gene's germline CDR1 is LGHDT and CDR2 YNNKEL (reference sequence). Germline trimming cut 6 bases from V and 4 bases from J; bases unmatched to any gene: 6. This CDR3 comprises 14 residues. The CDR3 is CASSRDREATEAFF. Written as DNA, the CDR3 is TGTGCCAGCAGTCGGGACAGGGAGGCCACTGAAGCTTTCTTT.

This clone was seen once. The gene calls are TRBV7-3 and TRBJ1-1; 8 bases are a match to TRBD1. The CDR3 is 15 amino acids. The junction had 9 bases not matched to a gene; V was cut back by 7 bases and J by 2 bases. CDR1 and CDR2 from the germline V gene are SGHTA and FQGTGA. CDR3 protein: CASTGQGRGNTEAFF. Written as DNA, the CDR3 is TGTGCCAGCACCGGACAGGGCCGGGGAAACACTGAAGCTTTCTTT.

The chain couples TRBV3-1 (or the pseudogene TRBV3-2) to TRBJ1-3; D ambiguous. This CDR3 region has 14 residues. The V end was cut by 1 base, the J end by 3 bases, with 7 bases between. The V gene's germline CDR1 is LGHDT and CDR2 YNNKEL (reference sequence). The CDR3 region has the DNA TGTGCCAGCAGCCAAGGGCACTATGGAAACACCATATATTTT. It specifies CASSQGHYGNTIYF.

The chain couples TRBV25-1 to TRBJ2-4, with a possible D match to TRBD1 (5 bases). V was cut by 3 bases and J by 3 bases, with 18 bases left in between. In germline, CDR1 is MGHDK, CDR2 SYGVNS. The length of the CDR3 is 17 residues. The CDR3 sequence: CASSESASGSGKNIQYF. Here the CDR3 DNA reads TGTGCCAGCAGTGAGTCGGCGTCAGGGTCTGGCAAAAACATTCAGTACTTC.

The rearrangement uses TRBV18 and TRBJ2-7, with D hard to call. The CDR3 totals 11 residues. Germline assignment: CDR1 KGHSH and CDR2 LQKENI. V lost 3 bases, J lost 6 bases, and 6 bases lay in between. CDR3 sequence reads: CASSPEREQYF. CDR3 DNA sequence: TGTGCCAGCTCACCGGAGCGCGAGCAGTACTTC.

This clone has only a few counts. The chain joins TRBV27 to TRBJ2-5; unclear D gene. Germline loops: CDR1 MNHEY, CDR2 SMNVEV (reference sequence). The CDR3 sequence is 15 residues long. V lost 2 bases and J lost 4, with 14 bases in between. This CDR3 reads CASSLGSGPRETQYF. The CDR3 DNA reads TGTGCCAGCAGTTTAGGGTCTGGGCCCCGAGAGACCCAGTACTTC.

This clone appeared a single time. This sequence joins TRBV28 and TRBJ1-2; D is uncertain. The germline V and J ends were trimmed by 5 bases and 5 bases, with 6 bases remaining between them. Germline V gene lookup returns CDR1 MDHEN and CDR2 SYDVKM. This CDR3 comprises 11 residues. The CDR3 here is CASSPEYGYTF. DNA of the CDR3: TGTGCCAGCAGTCCAGAATATGGCTACACCTTC.

CDR3 bases: TGTGCCAGCAGCTTAGATAGTAATTCACCCCTCCACTTT. It is translated as CASSLDSNSPLHF. The chain links TRBV7-2 to TRBJ1-6; D not certain. The germline gives CDR1 SGHTA, CDR2 FQGNSA. Deletions cut 1 base from V and 6 bases from J, with 4 bases between. The CDR3 covers 13 residues.

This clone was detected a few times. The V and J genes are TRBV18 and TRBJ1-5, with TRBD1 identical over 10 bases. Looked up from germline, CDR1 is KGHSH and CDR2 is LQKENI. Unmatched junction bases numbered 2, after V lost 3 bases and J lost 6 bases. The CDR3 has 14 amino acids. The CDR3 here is CASSPGTGAQPQHF. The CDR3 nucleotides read TGTGCCAGCTCACCCGGGACAGGGGCTCAGCCCCAGCATTTT.

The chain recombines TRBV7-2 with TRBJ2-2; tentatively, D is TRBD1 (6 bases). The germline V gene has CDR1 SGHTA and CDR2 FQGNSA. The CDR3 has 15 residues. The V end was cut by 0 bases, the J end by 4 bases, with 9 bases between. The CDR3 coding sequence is TGTGCCAGCAGCTTAGCGGTACAGGGCACCGGGGAGCTGTTTTTT. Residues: CASSLAVQGTGELFF. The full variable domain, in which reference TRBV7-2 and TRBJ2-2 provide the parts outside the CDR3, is GAGVSQSPSNKVTEKGKDVELRCDPISGHTALYWYRQSLGQGLEFLIYFQGNSAPDKSGLPSDRFSAERTGGSVSTLTIQRTQQEDSAVYLCASSLAVQGTGELFFGEGSRLTVL.

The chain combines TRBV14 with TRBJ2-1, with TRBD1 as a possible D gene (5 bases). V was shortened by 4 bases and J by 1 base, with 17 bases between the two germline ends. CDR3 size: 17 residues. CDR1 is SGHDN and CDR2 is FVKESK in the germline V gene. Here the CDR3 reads CASSRSPRQWSYNEQFF. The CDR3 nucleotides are TGTGCCAGCAGCCGATCACCCCGACAGTGGTCCTACAATGAGCAGTTCTTC.

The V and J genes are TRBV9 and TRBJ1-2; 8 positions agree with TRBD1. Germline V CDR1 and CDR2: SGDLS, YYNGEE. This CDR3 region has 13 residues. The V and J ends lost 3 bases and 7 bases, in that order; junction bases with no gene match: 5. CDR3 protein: CASSDRQGSGYTF. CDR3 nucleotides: TGTGCCAGCAGCGATAGACAGGGGTCTGGCTACACCTTC.